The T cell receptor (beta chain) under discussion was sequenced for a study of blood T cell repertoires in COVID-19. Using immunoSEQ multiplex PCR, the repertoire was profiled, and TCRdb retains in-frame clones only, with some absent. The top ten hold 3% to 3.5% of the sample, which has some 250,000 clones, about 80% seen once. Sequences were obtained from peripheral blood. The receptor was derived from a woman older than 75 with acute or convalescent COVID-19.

In DNA form, the CDR3 reads TGCGCCAGCAGCCCCTCCGGGACTAGCGTCATTCAGTACTTC. As protein: CASSPSGTSVIQYF. This sequence joins TRBV5-1 and TRBJ2-4; 10 nucleotides agree with TRBD2. Germline V gene sequence: CDR1 SGHRS, CDR2 YFSETQ. The length of the CDR3 is 14 residues. Trimming removed 4 bases from V and 9 bases from J; junction bases left unmatched: 7.